What follows are 20 T cell receptor beta chains derived from one specimen sequenced in a study of T cell responses to AZD1222 COVID-19 vaccine. Sequenced by immunoSEQ multiplex PCR; TCRdb stores in-frame clones only, minus some. The data show approximately 52,000 clones, with 87% seen just once and less than 3.5% held by the top ten. Sequences were derived from peripheral blood, sampled 28 days after the second AZD1222 dose. The source is an adult who received the AZD1222 COVID-19 vaccine.

The chain carries TRBV28 and TRBJ2-1; D remains ambiguous. Deletions cut 3 bases from V and 4 bases from J, with 10 bases between. The CDR3 contains 14 residues. Germline V lookup: CDR1 MDHEN, CDR2 SYDVKM. CDR3 region: CASSFLATYNEQFF. The CDR3 bases are TGTGCCAGCAGTTTTCTGGCCACATACAATGAGCAGTTCTTC. The full variable domain, rest sourced from reference TRBV28 and TRBJ2-1, is DVKVTQSSRYLVKRTGEKVFLECVQDMDHENMFWYRQDPGLGLRLIYFSYDVKMKEKGDIPEGYSVSREKKERFSLILESASTNQTSMYLCASSFLATYNEQFFGPGTRLTVL.

A few counts support this clone. The V and J genes are TRBV4-1 and TRBJ2-1; D perhaps matches TRBD2 (7 bases). CDR3 size: 15 residues. Trimming removed 1 base at V and 8 bases at J, with 15 bases between. Germline CDR1 is MGHRA and CDR2 is YSYEKL. The CDR3 is CASSQGGGGADEQFF. CDR3 DNA sequence: TGCGCCAGCAGCCAAGGGGGAGGGGGTGCGGATGAGCAGTTCTTC.

The sample holds one count of this clone. V gene TRBV15 combines with J gene TRBJ1-6; the D gene is possibly TRBD1 (6 bases). Trimming took 0 bases from V and 17 from J, leaving 14 bases between them. The CDR3 is made up of 13 amino acids. Germline CDR1 and CDR2: LNHNV and YYDKDF (reference sequence). The CDR3 bases are TGTGCCACCAGCAGAGATCGACAGGCATCCGTCCACTTT. This codes for CATSRDRQASVHF.

This rearrangement joins TRBV5-4 to TRBJ1-2; 9 bases line up with TRBD1. V was pared by 4 bases and J by 4 bases, with 5 bases of the junction left unmatched. Germline V lookup: CDR1 SGHNT, CDR2 YYREEE (reference sequence). CDR3 size: 14 residues. The CDR3 DNA reads as TGTGCCAGCAGCCCAACAGGGGGCGGCTATGGCTACACCTTC. It yields the protein CASSPTGGGYGYTF.

V and J are TRBV9 and TRBJ2-4; 8 nucleotides line up with TRBD2. The CDR3 runs 15 residues. J was trimmed by 5 bases and V by 4 bases; bases with no gene match: 8. The germline V gene encodes CDR1 SGDLS and CDR2 YYNGEE. DNA of the CDR3: TGTGCCAGCAGCCCGCGGGGGGACGGTGAAAACATTCAGTACTTC. Residues: CASSPRGDGENIQYF.

The chain joins TRBV29-1 to TRBJ1-1; D not resolved. Per the germline V gene, CDR1 is SQVTM and CDR2 is ANQGSEA. This CDR3 has 12 amino acids. Between the trimmed V and J ends, which lost 7 bases and 5 bases, there was a span of 14 bases. The CDR3 sequence is CSALPSGTEAFF. CDR3 DNA sequence: TGCAGCGCTTTGCCTTCGGGGACTGAAGCTTTCTTT.

This chain connects TRBV14 to TRBJ2-3; no firm D call. Per germline, CDR1 SGHDN and CDR2 FVKESK. Trimming removed 0 bases from V and 2 bases from J, with 9 bases in between. The CDR3 consists of 15 residues. In nucleotides, the CDR3 is TGTGCCAGCAGCCAAGATATGGTCTTCACAGATACGCAGTATTTT. This codes for CASSQDMVFTDTQYF.

The chain joins TRBV27 to TRBJ2-3, with D unresolved. The length of the CDR3 is 15 residues. Per the germline V gene, CDR1 is MNHEY and CDR2 is SMNVEV (reference sequence). Trimming took 1 base from V and 3 from J, leaving 11 bases between them. DNA for the CDR3: TGTGCCAGCAGTTTATTCAATTCTCAAACAGATACGCAGTATTTT. This encodes CASSLFNSQTDTQYF.

J is TRBJ2-3 and V is TRBV21-1. TRBV21-1 is a pseudogene segment. The CDR3 runs to 13 residues. CDR3 amino acids: CASSGPVADTQYF. CDR3 nucleotide sequence: TGTGCCAGCAGCGGACCAGTGGCAGATACGCAGTATTTT.

This clone was detected a few times. This chain links TRBV6-5 with TRBJ1-2, with unresolved D. Germline CDR1 reads MNHEY; CDR2 reads SVGAGI. This CDR3 comprises 12 residues. V lost 7 bases to trimming and J lost 8 bases, with 14 bases between them. The DNA of the CDR3 is TGTGCCAGCACTAAAGAAGGGTACGGCTACACCTTC. This gives the protein CASTKEGYGYTF.

The chain joins TRBV5-4 to TRBJ2-1, with 9 bases fitting TRBD1. CDR1 and CDR2 (germline): SGHNT, YYREEE (reference sequence). The CDR3 totals 17 residues. J was trimmed by 7 bases and V by 3 bases; bases with no gene match: 14. CDR3 residues: CASSSLRQGVTRNEQFF. The CDR3 nucleotides are TGTGCCAGCAGCTCGCTACGACAGGGGGTGACGCGGAATGAGCAGTTCTTC.

The V call is TRBV7-9, the J call TRBJ1-2, with D tentatively TRBD1 (6 bases). Trimming removed 4 bases at V and 8 bases at J, with 14 bases between. The CDR3 is made up of 13 amino acids. Germline CDR1 is SEHNR and CDR2 is FQNEAQ (reference sequence). As DNA, the CDR3 is TGTGCCAGCAGCTACGACAGGATTGGGGGCTACACCTTC. Translating it yields CASSYDRIGGYTF.

This chain joins TRBV19 and TRBJ1-5, with 8 bases aligning to TRBD1. The CDR3 consists of 14 residues. J was trimmed by 7 bases and V by 5 bases; bases with no gene match: 7. Germline CDR1 is LNHDA and CDR2 is SQIVND (reference sequence). CDR3 residues: CASSAGQGGQPQHF. The CDR3 DNA follows: TGTGCCAGTAGTGCCGGACAGGGCGGGCAGCCCCAGCATTTT.

CDR3 nucleotides: TGTGCCAGCACCCCAGCTGGGAAGATCCTTAGGGCTGAAGCTTTCTTT. Its protein product is CASTPAGKILRAEAFF. This rearrangement joins TRBV28 to TRBJ1-1; the D is unclear. V shed 7 bases and J shed 6 bases, with 24 bases lying between them. CDR3 size: 16 residues. Germline CDR1 MDHEN, CDR2 SYDVKM.

The V gene is TRBV28, the J gene TRBJ2-1, with no clear D. V lost 5 bases, J lost 4 bases, and 15 bases lay in between. Germline V CDR1 and CDR2: MDHEN, SYDVKM. The CDR3 extends over 15 amino acids. CDR3 in amino acids: CASSGVGRVYNEQFF. The CDR3 DNA follows: TGTGCCAGCAGTGGGGTAGGTCGCGTTTACAATGAGCAGTTCTTC. Drawing the rest from reference TRBV28 and TRBJ2-1, the complete variable domain is DVKVTQSSRYLVKRTGEKVFLECVQDMDHENMFWYRQDPGLGLRLIYFSYDVKMKEKGDIPEGYSVSREKKERFSLILESASTNQTSMYLCASSGVGRVYNEQFFGPGTRLTVL.

This clone was counted a few times. The chain has TRBV28 and TRBJ2-3, with 8 bases fitting TRBD1. The germline V gene has CDR1 MDHEN and CDR2 SYDVKM. This CDR3 has 15 amino acids. J gave up 1 base and V 4 bases, and 4 bases lay outside the gene matches. CDR3 amino acids: CASSSQGAGTDTQYF. The DNA of the CDR3 is TGTGCCAGCAGTTCTCAGGGGGCCGGCACAGATACGCAGTATTTT. Looking up the rest from reference TRBV28 and TRBJ2-3 gives the full variable domain: DVKVTQSSRYLVKRTGEKVFLECVQDMDHENMFWYRQDPGLGLRLIYFSYDVKMKEKGDIPEGYSVSREKKERFSLILESASTNQTSMYLCASSSQGAGTDTQYFGPGTRLTVL.

The chain joins TRBV6-5 to TRBJ2-3, with a weak D call TRBD2 (6 bases). The germline gives CDR1 MNHEY, CDR2 SVGAGI. CDR3 length equals 16 residues. The ends were cut back, 2 bases at V and 1 base at J, with 13 bases in the middle. The CDR3 DNA reads TGTGCCAGCAGTTACGCCGGGGGTGCCCGCACAGATACGCAGTATTTT. Translating it yields CASSYAGGARTDTQYF.

This clone was seen only a few times. The V call is TRBV5-5, the J call TRBJ2-7; D might be TRBD1 or TRBD2, each matching 5 bases. Germline lookup yields CDR1 SGHKS and CDR2 YYEKEE (reference sequence). CDR3 size: 15 residues. The germline V and J ends were trimmed by 0 bases and 6 bases, with 16 bases remaining between them. CDR3 residues: CASSLGGGPTGEQYF. CDR3 nucleotides: TGTGCCAGCAGCTTGGGTGGGGGACCCACGGGCGAGCAGTACTTC.

The rearrangement links TRBV9 to TRBJ1-3; no definite D call. CDR1 and CDR2 (germline): SGDLS, YYNGEE. The CDR3 is made up of 14 amino acids. V was pared by 5 bases and J by 0 bases, with 9 bases between. CDR3 region: CASRKGRSGNTIYF. CDR3 bases: TGTGCCAGCAGAAAAGGGCGCTCTGGAAACACCATATATTTT.

This chain connects TRBV19 to TRBJ2-1, with TRBD2 matching 10 bases. Germline V lookup: CDR1 LNHDA, CDR2 SQIVND (reference sequence). This CDR3 has 17 residues. Unmatched junction bases numbered 10, after V lost 1 base and J lost 7 bases. CDR3 residues: CASSIGAGGPWGNEQFF. The CDR3 DNA sequence: TGTGCCAGTAGTATAGGAGCGGGAGGGCCCTGGGGGAATGAGCAGTTCTTC.